This TCR beta chain was sequenced in a study of Tregs in tolerant kidney transplant recipients. About the study: The nonmyeloablative bone marrow transplants came from related graft donors, with transient mixed chimerism.

About this clone: Its antigen is not known.

The CDR3 extends over 16 amino acids. In germline, CDR1 is MRHNA, CDR2 SNTAGT. Here immunoSEQ multiplex PCR was the method, and the copy in TCRdb shows in-frame clones only, minus some. In the table there are about 110,000 clones, roughly 89% of which are singletons. Unstimulated regulatory T cells (CD4+CD25+CD127-), CD4+CD25- non-regulatory cells, CD4 and CD8 cells were FACS-sorted from thawed PBMCs. Findings and caveats of the study: This study did not directly address biological reproducibility. Expanding Tregs on activated donor B cells appeared to best identify donor-specific TCRbeta clones.

The sample was CD4+ T cells from blood, taken before the transplant. The V call is TRBV6-4, the J call TRBJ2-5, with 14 bases aligning to TRBD2. The DNA matches TRBJ2-7 better at its end, which makes the J call doubtful. This TCR was recovered from a human donor who received a combined kidney and bone marrow transplant. This chain's CDR3 is CASSDSWTSGGYEQYF. CDR3 bases: TGTGCCAGCAGTGACTCGTGGACTAGCGGGGGGTACGAGCAGTACTTC.